This TCR beta chain was sequenced in a study of T cells in Graves' hyperthyroidism and ophthalmopathy. For the study at large: Specimen type is peripheral blood, collected at initial diagnosis prior to any treatment.

TCR beta CDR3 regions were amplified from RNA transcripts. With the HTBI primer set, the TCR CDR3 went through a first round of RT-PCR. TCRdb reprocessed the multiplex PCR reads via MiXCR and lists one record per CDR3 protein. Of 550,000 to 800,000 distinct CDR3 sequences in the sample, approximately 15% were seen once. Orbital computed tomography, thyroid ultrasound, serum thyroxine and TRAb, and clinical symptoms together informed the diagnoses. This clonotype was seen a handful of times. One base away lies a much larger clone, so this may be a sequencing read error. The conserved closing phenylalanine or tryptophan is absent in this CDR3, likely reflecting a read error. The germline gives CDR1 SGHAT, CDR2 FQNNGV. V lost 3 bases, J lost 2 bases, and 3 bases stayed unmatched. The CDR3 has 16 residues.

The sample comprised blood. The source of this sequence is a man aged 45-60 years with Graves' hyperthyroidism. This chain uses TRBV11-2 with TRBJ2-2; TRBD2 agrees at 10 bases. In DNA form, the CDR3 reads TGTGCCAGCAGCTTTGGACTAGCGGTTAACACCGGGGAGCTGTTTTCT. This codes for CASSFGLAVNTGELFS.